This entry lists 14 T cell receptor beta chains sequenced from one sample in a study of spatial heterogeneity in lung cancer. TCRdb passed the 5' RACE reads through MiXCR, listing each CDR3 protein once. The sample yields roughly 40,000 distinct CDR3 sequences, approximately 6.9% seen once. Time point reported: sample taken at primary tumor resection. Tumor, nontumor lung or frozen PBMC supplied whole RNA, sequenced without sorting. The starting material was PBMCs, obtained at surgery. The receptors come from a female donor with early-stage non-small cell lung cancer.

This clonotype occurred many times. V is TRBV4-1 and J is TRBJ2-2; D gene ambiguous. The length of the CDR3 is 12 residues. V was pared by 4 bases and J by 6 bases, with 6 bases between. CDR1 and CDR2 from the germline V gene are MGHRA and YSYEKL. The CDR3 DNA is TGCGCCAGCAGCCCAATATCCGGGGAGCTGTTTTTT. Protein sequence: CASSPISGELFF.

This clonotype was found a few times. The CDR3 sequence is CASSLPEREKLFF. The CDR3, as DNA: TGTGCCAGCAGCTTGCCGGAGCGTGAAAAACTGTTTTTT. The V and J genes are TRBV5-8 and TRBJ1-4; D uncertain. Germline V gene lookup returns CDR1 SGHTS and CDR2 YDEGEE. This CDR3 has 13 residues. V lost 1 base and J lost 7, with 8 bases in between.

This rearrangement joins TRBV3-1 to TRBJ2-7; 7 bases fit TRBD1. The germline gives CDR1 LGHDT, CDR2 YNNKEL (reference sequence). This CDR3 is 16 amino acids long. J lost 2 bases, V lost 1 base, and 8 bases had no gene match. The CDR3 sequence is CASSQGDSIATYEQYF. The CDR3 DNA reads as TGTGCCAGCAGCCAAGGGGACAGCATAGCAACCTACGAGCAGTACTTC.

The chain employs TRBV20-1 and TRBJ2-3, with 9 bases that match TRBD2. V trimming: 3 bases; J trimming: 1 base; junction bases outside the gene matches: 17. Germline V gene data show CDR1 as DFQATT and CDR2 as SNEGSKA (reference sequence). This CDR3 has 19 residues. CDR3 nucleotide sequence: TGCAGTGCTAGTAGAGTTGGAGCGGGGGGCCCCATGGGCACAGATACGCAGTATTTT. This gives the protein CSASRVGAGGPMGTDTQYF.

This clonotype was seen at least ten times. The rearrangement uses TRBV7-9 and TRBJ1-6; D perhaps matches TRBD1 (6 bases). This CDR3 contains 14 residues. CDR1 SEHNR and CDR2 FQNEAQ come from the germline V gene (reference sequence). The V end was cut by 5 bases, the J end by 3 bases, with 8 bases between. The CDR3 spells CASSRTVYNSPLHF. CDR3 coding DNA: TGTGCCAGCAGCCGGACAGTCTATAATTCACCCCTCCACTTT. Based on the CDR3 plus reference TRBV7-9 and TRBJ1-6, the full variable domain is DTGVSQNPRHKITKRGQNVTFRCDPISEHNRLYWYRQTLGQGPEFLTYFQNEAQLEKSRLLSDRFSAERPKGSFSTLEIQRTEQGDSAMYLCASSRTVYNSPLHFGNGTRLTVT.

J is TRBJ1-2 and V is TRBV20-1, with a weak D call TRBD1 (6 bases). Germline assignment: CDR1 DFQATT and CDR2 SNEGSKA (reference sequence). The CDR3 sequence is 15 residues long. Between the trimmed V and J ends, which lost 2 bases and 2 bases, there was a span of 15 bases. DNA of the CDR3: TGCAGTGCTAGAAAAACCGGGACATCCAACTATGGCTACACCTTC. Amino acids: CSARKTGTSNYGYTF.

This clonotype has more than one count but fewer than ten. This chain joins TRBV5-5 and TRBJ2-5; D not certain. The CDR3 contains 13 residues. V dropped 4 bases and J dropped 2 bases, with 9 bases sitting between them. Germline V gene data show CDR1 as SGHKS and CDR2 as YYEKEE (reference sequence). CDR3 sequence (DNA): TGTGCCAGCAGCCTAGTAGGACAAGAGACCCAGTACTTC. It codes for CASSLVGQETQYF.

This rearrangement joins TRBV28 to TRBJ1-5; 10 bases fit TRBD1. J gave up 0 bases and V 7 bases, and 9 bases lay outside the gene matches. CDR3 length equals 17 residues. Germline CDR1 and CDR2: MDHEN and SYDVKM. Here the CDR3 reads CASIVRQGAYSNQPQHF. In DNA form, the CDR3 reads TGTGCCAGCATTGTAAGACAGGGGGCGTATAGCAATCAGCCCCAGCATTTT.

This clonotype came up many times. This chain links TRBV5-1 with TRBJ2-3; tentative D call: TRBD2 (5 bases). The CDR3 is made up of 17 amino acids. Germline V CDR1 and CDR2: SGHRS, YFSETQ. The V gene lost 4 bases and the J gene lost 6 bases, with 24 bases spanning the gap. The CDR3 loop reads CASSIPTSRAAADTQYF. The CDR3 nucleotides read TGCGCCAGCAGCATCCCAACCTCTAGGGCAGCGGCCGATACGCAGTATTTT.

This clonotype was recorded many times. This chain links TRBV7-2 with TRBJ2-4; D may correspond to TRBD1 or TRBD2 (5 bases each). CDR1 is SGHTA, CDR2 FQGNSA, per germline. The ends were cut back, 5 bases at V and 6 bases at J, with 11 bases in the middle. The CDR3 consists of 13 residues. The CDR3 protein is CASSHGTGNIQYF. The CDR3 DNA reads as TGTGCCAGCAGCCACGGGACCGGAAACATTCAGTACTTC.

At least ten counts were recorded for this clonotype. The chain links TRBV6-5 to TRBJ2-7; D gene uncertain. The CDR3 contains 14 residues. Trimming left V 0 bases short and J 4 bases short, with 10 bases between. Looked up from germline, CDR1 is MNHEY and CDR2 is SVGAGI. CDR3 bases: TGTGCCAGCAGTTACTCCCAACCCTCGTACGAGCAGTACTTC. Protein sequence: CASSYSQPSYEQYF.

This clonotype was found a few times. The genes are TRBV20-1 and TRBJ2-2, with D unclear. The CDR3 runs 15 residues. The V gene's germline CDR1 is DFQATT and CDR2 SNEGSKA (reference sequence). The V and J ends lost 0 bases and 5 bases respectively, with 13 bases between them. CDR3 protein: CSARDLRQETGELFF. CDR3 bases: TGCAGTGCTAGAGATCTACGGCAGGAAACCGGGGAGCTGTTTTTT.

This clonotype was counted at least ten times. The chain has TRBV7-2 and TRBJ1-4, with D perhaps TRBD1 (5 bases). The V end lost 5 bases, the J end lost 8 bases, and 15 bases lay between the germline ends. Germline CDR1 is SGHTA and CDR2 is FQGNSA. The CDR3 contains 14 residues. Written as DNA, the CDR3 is TGTGCCAGCAGCAGACAGCGCCAAGCGGAAAAACTGTTTTTT. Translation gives CASSRQRQAEKLFF.

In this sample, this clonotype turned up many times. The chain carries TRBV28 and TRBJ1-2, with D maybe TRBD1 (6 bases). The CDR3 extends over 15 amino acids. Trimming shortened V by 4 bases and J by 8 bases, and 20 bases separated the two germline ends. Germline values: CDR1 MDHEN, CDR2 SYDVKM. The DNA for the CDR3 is TGTGCCAGCAGTTCCACCCAAAACAGGGTGGTCGGCTACACCTTC. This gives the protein CASSSTQNRVVGYTF.